Below are 4 T cell receptor beta chains sequenced from a single sample in a study of shared clonotypes between healthy human individuals. Here immunoSEQ multiplex PCR was the method, and the copy in TCRdb shows in-frame clones only, minus some. The sample yields over 850,000 clones, about 80% seen once. The source material was memory CD4+ T cells from PBMCs. Subset given: CD45RA-negative fraction. These receptors were taken from a man younger than 30 in good health. Some clones in this sample may be carry-over from other donors' samples.

The chain has TRBV5-1 and TRBJ2-7; D call uncertain. Trimming shortened V by 0 bases and J by 3 bases, and 16 bases separated the two germline ends. Germline-derived CDR1 and CDR2 are SGHRS and YFSETQ. The CDR3 is 16 residues long. The CDR3 DNA reads as TGCGCCAGCAGCTTGGTCGCCTCGTCAACCCACTACGAGCAGTACTTC. It yields the protein CASSLVASSTHYEQYF.

This chain uses TRBV5-1 with TRBJ1-1, with 11 nucleotides matching TRBD1. The length of the CDR3 is 15 residues. Germline assignment: CDR1 SGHRS and CDR2 YFSETQ. V lost 0 bases and J lost 4; bases outside the gene matches: 2. CDR3 sequence (DNA): TGCGCCAGCAGCTTGGTTGGGACAGGGGGCACTGAAGCTTTCTTT. It translates to CASSLVGTGGTEAFF.

The rearrangement uses TRBV30 and TRBJ2-3; 8 bases fit TRBD2. Germline V gene sequence: CDR1 GTSNPN, CDR2 SVGIG (reference sequence). V shed 2 bases, J shed 6 bases, and the junction held 19 bases outside the gene matches. CDR3 length: 18 amino acids. CDR3 loop: CAWSPSPLAGQLIDTQYF. CDR3 sequence (DNA): TGTGCCTGGAGTCCCTCACCGCTAGCGGGCCAACTTATTGATACGCAGTATTTT.

Remarks on this clone: Within the sample, other DNA sequences also encode this same CDR3. This CDR3 is CASSSRGSYNEQFF. In nucleotides, the CDR3 is TGTGCCAGCAGCTCCCGGGGGTCCTACAATGAGCAGTTCTTC. The chain has TRBV7-3 and TRBJ2-1; D might be TRBD2 (6 bases). The germline V gene encodes CDR1 SGHTA and CDR2 FQGTGA. V was cut by 4 bases and J by 1 base, with 8 bases left in between. The CDR3 extends over 14 amino acids. The variable domain in full, with the rest retrieved from reference TRBV7-3 and TRBJ2-1, is GAGVSQTPSNKVTEKGKYVELRCDPISGHTALYWYRQSLGQGPEFLIYFQGTGAADDSGLPNDRFFAVRPEGSVSTLKIQRTERGDSAVYLCASSSRGSYNEQFFGPGTRLTVL.